This T cell receptor beta chain comes out of a study of cytomegalovirus exposure and HLA in healthy donors. Of note for this clone: Antigen: not known.

The CDR3 totals 14 residues. V lost 2 bases to trimming and J lost 1 base, with 7 bases between them. Looked up from germline, CDR1 is SGHDT and CDR2 is YYEEEE. Primers: 60 Vbeta forward and 13 Jbeta reverse. Generated by immunoSEQ multiplex PCR, the TCRdb table keeps only in-frame clones and is missing some. The table lists 55,000 to 85,000 clones. Findings and caveats of the study: In a later analysis, across HLA loci, associated TCR counts were highest for DRB1, lowest for HLA-C. Analyses of presence and absence presupposed an approximately uniform sequencing depth across donors. In an earlier analysis, in 620 or so donors, most V segments appeared productive either ~87% or ~30% of the time.

The sequencing input was PBMCs. This receptor was identified in a female donor in good health and CMV-seropositive. The gene calls are TRBV5-6 and TRBJ1-5; possible D gene TRBD1, 5 bases. Here the CDR3 DNA reads TGTGCCAGCAGCTTTCGACAGAGCAATCAGCCCCAGCATTTT. This gives the protein CASSFRQSNQPQHF.